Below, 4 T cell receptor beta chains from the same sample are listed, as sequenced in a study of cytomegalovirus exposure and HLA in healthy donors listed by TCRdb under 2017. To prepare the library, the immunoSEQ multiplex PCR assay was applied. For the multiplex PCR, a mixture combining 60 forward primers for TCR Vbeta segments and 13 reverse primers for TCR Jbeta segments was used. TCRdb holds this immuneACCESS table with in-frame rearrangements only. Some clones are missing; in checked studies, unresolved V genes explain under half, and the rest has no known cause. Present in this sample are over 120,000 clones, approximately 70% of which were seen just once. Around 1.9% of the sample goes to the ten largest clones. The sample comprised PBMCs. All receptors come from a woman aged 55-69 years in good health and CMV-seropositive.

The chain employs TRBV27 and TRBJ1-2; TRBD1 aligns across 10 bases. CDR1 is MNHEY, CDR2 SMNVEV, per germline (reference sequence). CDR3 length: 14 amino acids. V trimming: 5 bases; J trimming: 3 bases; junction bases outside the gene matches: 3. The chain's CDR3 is CASSPGTGDYGYTF. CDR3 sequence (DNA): TGTGCCAGCAGTCCCGGGACAGGGGACTATGGCTACACCTTC.

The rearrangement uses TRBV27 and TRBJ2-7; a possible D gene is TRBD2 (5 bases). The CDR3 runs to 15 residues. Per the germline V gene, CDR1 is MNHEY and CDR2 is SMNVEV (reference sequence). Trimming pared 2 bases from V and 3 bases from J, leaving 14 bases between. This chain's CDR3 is CASSLSGGRNYEQYF. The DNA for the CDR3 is TGTGCCAGCAGTTTAAGTGGAGGTCGGAACTACGAGCAGTACTTC.

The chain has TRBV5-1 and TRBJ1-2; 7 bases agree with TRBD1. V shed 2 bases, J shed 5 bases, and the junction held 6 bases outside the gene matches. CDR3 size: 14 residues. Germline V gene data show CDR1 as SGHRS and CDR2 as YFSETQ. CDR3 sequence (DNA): TGCGCCAGCAGCTTAGGAGACAGGGCGTATGGCTACACCTTC. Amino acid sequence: CASSLGDRAYGYTF.

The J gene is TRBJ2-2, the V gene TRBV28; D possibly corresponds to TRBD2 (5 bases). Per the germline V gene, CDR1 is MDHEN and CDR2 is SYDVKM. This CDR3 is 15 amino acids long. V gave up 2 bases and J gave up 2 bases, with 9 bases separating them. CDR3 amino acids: CASSLGLFNTGELFF. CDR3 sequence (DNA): TGTGCCAGCAGTTTAGGACTCTTTAACACCGGGGAGCTGTTTTTT.